Ten or more counts support the clone carrying this T cell receptor (beta chain). The antigen remains undetermined. Genomic DNA acted as the template from which TCR beta VDJ combination and CDR3 sequence profiling were carried out. Each CDR3 protein gets one entry after TCRdb re-called the reads with MiXCR. Among some 140,000 distinct CDR3 sequences listed, around two fifths were seen once. The data were obtained in a study of CD8+CD57+ T cells in acquired aplastic anemia. At the level of the study: Mean DNA quantity obtained from sorted CD4+ and CD8+ cells was 3 to 3.5 ug. Notes on the study in general: Patients did not significantly differ from controls in CD8+ Simpson's diversity.

Germline assignment: CDR1 SGDLS and CDR2 YYNGEE. This CDR3 is built from 15 residues. With V trimmed by 4 bases and J by 0 bases, 3 bases remained unmatched. The receptor was isolated from a human donor in good health, serving as a control. The sequencing input was sorted CD4+, CD8+, or CD8+CD57+ T cells (not recorded which) from PBMCs. The gene calls are TRBV9 and TRBJ1-4; TRBD1 agrees at 7 bases. CDR3: CASSTTGATNEKLFF. In DNA, the CDR3 is TGTGCCAGCAGCACTACAGGGGCAACTAATGAAAAACTGTTTTTT.